This T cell receptor (beta chain) was documented in a study of cytomegalovirus exposure and HLA in healthy donors. CDR1 and CDR2 from the germline V gene are SGHRS and YFSETQ. The CDR3 length is 15 residues. Findings and caveats of the study: Segments of the TCR beta V type were, in most cases, productive about 87% or about 30% of the time in an earlier analysis. It was about 180 TCR beta chains that were listed as cytomegalovirus-associated. As was reported, the HLA-A and HLA-B alleles of most subjects were accurately predicted from TCR beta sequences. In a later analysis, most CMV-associated TCR beta chains appeared HLA-restricted.

With 60 Vbeta and 13 Jbeta primers, the PCR was carried out. Method: immunoSEQ multiplex PCR; TCRdb's copy keeps in-frame clones and lacks some. The sample spans fewer than 40,000 clones; the ten largest clones claim under 2%. As regards this clone: Its specificity is unknown. A junction boundary mismatches the germline segment, possibly from a read error.

The sample taken for sequencing was PBMCs. The rearrangement uses TRBV5-1 and TRBJ2-5; 11 bases map to TRBD2. This receptor was taken from a woman between 35 and 50 years old in good health and CMV-seropositive. CDR3 sequence reads: CASNLELAGVETQYF. As DNA, the CDR3 is TGCGCCAGCAACTTGGAACTAGCGGGGGTAGAGACCCAGTACTTC.